The clone carrying this TCR beta chain was picked up a small number of times. Its target is not known. A junction boundary mismatches the germline segment, possibly from a read error. The sample belongs to a study of identical twins. Each cDNA held unique molecular identifiers, and template switching gave it a universal primer site. From the 5' RACE reads, TCRdb called clonotypes with MiXCR, one entry per CDR3 protein. In the table there are 1.5 million to 2 million distinct CDR3 sequences, more than 30% of which are singletons. General study findings and limits: Carriage of fewer insertions was seen in abundant cord blood beta clonotypes, whereas memory repertoires showed none. Analyses of zero insertions could be partly confounded by invariant MAIT and iNKT cells. Beta out-of-frame sequences showed weaker excess twin sharing.

This CDR3 spans 17 amino acids. Germline V gives CDR1 SSHAT, CDR2 FNYEAQ (reference sequence). This TCR derives from a newborn girl in good health. The chain recombines TRBV7-7 with TRBJ2-5; TRBD1 matches at 8 bases. What was sequenced was cord blood. The CDR3 bases are TGTGCTAGCAGCTTAGATCCTGGACAGGGTCATATAAAGACCCAGTACTTC. This sequence encodes CASSLDPGQGHIKTQYF.